This T cell receptor (beta chain) came from a study of CD8+ T cells in alopecia areata. Following RNA extraction, reverse transcription yielded cDNA that acted as the sequencing template. Method: immunoSEQ multiplex PCR; TCRdb's copy keeps in-frame clones and lacks some. The sample includes around 290,000 clones, 58% of them seen just once. Study-wide points: Both scalp clonality and the expanded CD8+ clones among the top 100 showed a significant decrease with tofacitinib.

Treatment defined: oral pan-JAK inhibitor, 5-10 mg twice daily. The germline V gene encodes CDR1 GTSNPN and CDR2 SVGIG (reference sequence). The CDR3 runs 13 residues. V shed 1 base and J shed 4 bases, with 10 bases lying between them. Regarding this clone: Its antigen is not known.

V is TRBV30 and J is TRBJ1-2; D unclear. The sequence came from a human donor with alopecia areata. Sequenced here: CD4+ T cells sorted from blood, sampled at week 24, from a patient treated with tofacitinib. Here the CDR3 reads CAWSADLFYGYTF. CDR3 DNA: TGTGCCTGGAGTGCTGATCTCTTCTATGGCTACACCTTC.